This TCR beta chain emerged from a study of cytomegalovirus exposure and HLA in healthy donors. Regarding the study as a whole: Later analysis demonstrated an association between a missense DCLRE1C variant and TCR beta V- and J-gene trimming.

This clone was seen only a few times. What it recognizes is unknown. Looked up from germline, CDR1 is SQVTM and CDR2 is ANQGSEA. The germline V and J ends were trimmed by 4 bases and 9 bases, with 13 bases remaining between them. The CDR3 consists of 12 residues. PCR involved 60 Vbeta and 13 Jbeta primers. Only in-frame clones appear in the TCRdb table, and some are missing; sequencing was by immunoSEQ multiplex PCR. Found here are about 62,000 clones, over 70% of them singletons; the top ten hold around 7.6%. Sequenced input: PBMCs. This sequence joins TRBV29-1 and TRBJ2-1; D is uncertain. This TCR derives from a man aged 55 to 70 in good health and CMV-seropositive. The CDR3 region has the DNA TGCAGCGTTGCGCGGCCGACCGGTGAGCAGTTCTTC. Its translation is CSVARPTGEQFF.